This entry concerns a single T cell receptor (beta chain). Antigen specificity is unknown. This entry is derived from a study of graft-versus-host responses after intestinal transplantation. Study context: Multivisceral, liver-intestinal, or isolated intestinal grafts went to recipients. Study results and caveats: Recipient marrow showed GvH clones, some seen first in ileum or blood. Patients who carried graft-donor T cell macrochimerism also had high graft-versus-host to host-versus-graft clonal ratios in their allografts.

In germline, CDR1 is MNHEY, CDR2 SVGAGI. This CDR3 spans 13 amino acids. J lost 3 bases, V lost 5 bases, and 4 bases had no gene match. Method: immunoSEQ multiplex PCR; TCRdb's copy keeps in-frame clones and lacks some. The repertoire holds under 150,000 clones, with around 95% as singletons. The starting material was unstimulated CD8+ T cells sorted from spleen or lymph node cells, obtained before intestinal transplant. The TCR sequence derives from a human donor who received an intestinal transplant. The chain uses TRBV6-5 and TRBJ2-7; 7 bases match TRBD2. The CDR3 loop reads CASSPGGSYEQYF. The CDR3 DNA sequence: TGTGCCAGCAGTCCGGGGGGAAGCTACGAGCAGTACTTC.